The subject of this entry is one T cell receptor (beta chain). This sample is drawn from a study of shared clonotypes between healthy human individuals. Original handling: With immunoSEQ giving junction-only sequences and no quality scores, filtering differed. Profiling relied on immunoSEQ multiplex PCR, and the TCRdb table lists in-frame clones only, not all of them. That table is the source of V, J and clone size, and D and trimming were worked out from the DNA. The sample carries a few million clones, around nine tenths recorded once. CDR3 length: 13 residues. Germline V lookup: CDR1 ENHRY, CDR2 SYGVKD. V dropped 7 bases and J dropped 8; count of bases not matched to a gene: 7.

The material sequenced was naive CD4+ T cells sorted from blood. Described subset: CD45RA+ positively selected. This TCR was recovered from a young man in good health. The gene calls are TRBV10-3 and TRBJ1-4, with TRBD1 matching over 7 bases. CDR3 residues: CAINTKQGEKLFF. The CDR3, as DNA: TGTGCCATCAATACAAAACAGGGGGAAAAACTGTTTTTT.